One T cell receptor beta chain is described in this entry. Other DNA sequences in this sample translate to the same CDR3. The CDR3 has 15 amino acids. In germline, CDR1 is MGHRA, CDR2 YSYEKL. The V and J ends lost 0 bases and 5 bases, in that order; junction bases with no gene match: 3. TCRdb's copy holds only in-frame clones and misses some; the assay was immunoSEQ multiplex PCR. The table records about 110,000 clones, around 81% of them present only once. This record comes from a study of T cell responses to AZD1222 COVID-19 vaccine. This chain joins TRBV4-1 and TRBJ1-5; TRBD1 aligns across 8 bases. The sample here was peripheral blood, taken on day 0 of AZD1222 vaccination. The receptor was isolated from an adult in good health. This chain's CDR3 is CASSQEVTGDQPQHF. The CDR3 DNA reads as TGCGCCAGCAGCCAAGAAGTGACAGGGGATCAGCCCCAGCATTTT.